Described below is a single TCR beta chain sequence and its context. An end of the junction does not agree with germline; a read error may underlie this. The data derive from a study of T cell changes during pregnancy in multiple sclerosis. The method was immunoSEQ multiplex PCR; TCRdb's version includes in-frame clones alone and lacks a portion of them. The table includes about 40,000 clones, approximately 90% detected once. This CDR3 is 15 amino acids long. Per the germline V gene, CDR1 is SSHAT and CDR2 is FNYEAQ (reference sequence). The source material was CD4+ T cells from peripheral blood mononuclear cells, sampled in the third trimester of pregnancy. The TCR sequence derives from a female donor with multiple sclerosis, enrolled in a pregnancy study. The chain has TRBV7-7 and TRBJ2-3; 7 bases are shared with TRBD1. CDR3 DNA sequence: TGTGCTAGCAGTCCGGGACAGCCCGGAACAGATACGCAGTATTTT. Protein product: CASSPGQPGTDTQYF.